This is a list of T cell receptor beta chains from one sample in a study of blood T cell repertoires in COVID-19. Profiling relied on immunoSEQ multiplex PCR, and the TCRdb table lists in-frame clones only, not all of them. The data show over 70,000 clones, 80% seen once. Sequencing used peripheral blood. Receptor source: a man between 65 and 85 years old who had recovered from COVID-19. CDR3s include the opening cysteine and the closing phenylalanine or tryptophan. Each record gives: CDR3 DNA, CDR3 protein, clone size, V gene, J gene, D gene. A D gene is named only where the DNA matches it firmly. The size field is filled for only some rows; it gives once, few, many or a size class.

DNA: TGTGCCAGCAGTTGGTGGACTAGCACTGATGAAACAGATACGCAGTATTTT
CDR3: CASSWWTSTDETDTQYF
size: -
V: TRBV28
J: TRBJ2-3
D: TRBD2

DNA: TGCGCCAGCAGCCCCGACGGGGGGGCCACCACCGAGCAGTACTTC
CDR3: CASSPDGGATTEQYF
size: -
V: TRBV5-1
J: TRBJ2-7
D: TRBD2

DNA: TGTGCCAGCAGCTCAGACGTCCGGGGGTTTAAGACTGAAGCTTTCTTT
CDR3: CASSSDVRGFKTEAFF
size: few
V: TRBV7-9
J: TRBJ1-1
D: -

DNA: TGTGCCAGTAGTCGACAGGGGGCTTACAACACCGGGGAGCTGTTTTTT
CDR3: CASSRQGAYNTGELFF
size: -
V: TRBV19
J: TRBJ2-2
D: TRBD1

DNA: TGTGCCAGCAGCAGAGAGACAGGGGCTATTTACAATGAGCAGTTCTTC
CDR3: CASSRETGAIYNEQFF
size: -
V: TRBV5-4
J: TRBJ2-1
D: TRBD1

DNA: TGTGCCAGCAGCGTAGAAGGGGGCTCTGGAAACACCATATATTTT
CDR3: CASSVEGGSGNTIYF
size: few
V: TRBV9
J: TRBJ1-3
D: -

DNA: TGCAGCGTTTCCCGGGTCCCAGATACGCAGTATTTT
CDR3: CSVSRVPDTQYF
size: -
V: TRBV29-1
J: TRBJ2-3
D: -

DNA: TGTGCCAGCAGCCCGACTAGCGGAGAGACCCAGTACTTC
CDR3: CASSPTSGETQYF
size: -
V: TRBV11-3
J: TRBJ2-5
D: TRBD2

DNA: TGTGCCAGCAGTTCCCCCGTTTCCCAGAATCAGCCCCAGCATTTT
CDR3: CASSSPVSQNQPQHF
size: -
V: TRBV28
J: TRBJ1-5
D: -

DNA: TGTGCCAGCAGCTTATCGAAGAGGACTAGCGGTTACAATGAGCAGTTCTTC
CDR3: CASSLSKRTSGYNEQFF
size: -
V: TRBV11-2
J: TRBJ2-1
D: TRBD2

DNA: TGCGCCAGCAGTGACCTAAAGGGGGGGGAAGAATACGAGCAGTACTTC
CDR3: CASSDLKGGEEYEQYF
size: once
V: TRBV10-2
J: TRBJ2-7
D: -

DNA: TGTGCCAGCCGACGACAGGGTGGTTCACCCCTCCACTTT
CDR3: CASRRQGGSPLHF
size: -
V: TRBV6-5
J: TRBJ1-6
D: TRBD1

DNA: TGTGCCAGCAGCTTAGGGTTGACAGGGGTCGAAGGCTACACCTTC
CDR3: CASSLGLTGVEGYTF
size: -
V: TRBV7-9
J: TRBJ1-2
D: TRBD1

DNA: TGCAGTGCTAGGTCCTATTACGAGCAGTACTTC
CDR3: CSARSYYEQYF
size: -
V: TRBV20-1
J: TRBJ2-7
D: -

DNA: TGTGCCAGTAGTAGCCGGACTAACTCCTACGAGCAGTACTTC
CDR3: CASSSRTNSYEQYF
size: -
V: TRBV19
J: TRBJ2-7
D: -

DNA: TGTGCCAGCAGTTCGGCGGGCCAAGAGACCCAGTACTTC
CDR3: CASSSAGQETQYF
size: -
V: TRBV28
J: TRBJ2-5
D: -

DNA: TGTGCCAGCAGGTTCGGTAGTGCCTACACCGGGGAGCTGTTTTTT
CDR3: CASRFGSAYTGELFF
size: -
V: TRBV7-8
J: TRBJ2-2
D: -

DNA: TGTGCCAGCAGCTTAGAGGGGCGGACTGAAGCTTTCTTT
CDR3: CASSLEGRTEAFF
size: -
V: TRBV11-3
J: TRBJ1-1
D: -

DNA: TGTGCCAGCAGTCAACTCCGGGACAGGGCTAATCAGCCCCAGCATTTT
CDR3: CASSQLRDRANQPQHF
size: -
V: TRBV6-2/TRBV6-3
J: TRBJ1-5
D: TRBD1